Listed below are T cell receptor beta chains from one sample, sequenced in a study of T cell responses to AZD1222 COVID-19 vaccine. Profiling relied on immunoSEQ multiplex PCR, and the TCRdb table lists in-frame clones only, not all of them. This repertoire shows about 260,000 clones, about 92% found once; its top ten account for 0.55%. The sample was peripheral blood, taken on day 0 of AZD1222 vaccination. The receptors were gathered from an adult in good health. CDR3s leave out the opening cysteine and the closing phenylalanine or tryptophan. Fields, in order: clone size, V gene, CDR3 protein. The size field is filled for only some rows; it gives once, few, many or a size class.

- | TRBV4-2 | ASSLPGTDNYGYT
- | TRBV5-1 | ASSPAGTYSGNTIY
- | TRBV18 | ASSLSSSGRRVNEQF
- | TRBV19 | ANHSDSNEQF
- | TRBV6-6 | ASSYSDTRAGYGYT
- | TRBV28 | ASSLPGGRPDTQY
- | TRBV28 | ASSLSGRARRTQY
once | TRBV6-5 | ASSNPTGLHEQY
once | TRBV5-1 | ASSLNPGTGGDRF
- | TRBV7-7 | ASSRDRGSPLH
- | TRBV14 | ASSEGLAGGFEQF
- | TRBV9 | ASSVTQGAHTEAF
- | TRBV5-1 | ASSLDQAKYNEQF
- | TRBV6-5 | ASSLRQGYEQF
- | TRBV27 | ASKPQGPEKLF
- | TRBV19 | ASSTASGGNPDTQY
- | TRBV7-3 | ASSLRAGGAYNSPLH
- | TRBV28 | ASSMGQGYEQY
- | TRBV19 | ASTETGANIQY
- | TRBV30 | AWNPGANTEAF
once | TRBV3-1/TRBV3-2 | ASSQETGGRKDTQY
- | TRBV7-2 | ASSLRQVGQPQH
- | TRBV12-3/TRBV12-4 | ASSRGTGYGYT
- | TRBV4-2 | ASSQEVTGTNYGYT
- | TRBV12-3/TRBV12-4 | ASTLWGGETQY
- | TRBV2 | ASARTYGETQY
- | TRBV28 | ASSPTWGANGYT
- | TRBV5-1 | ASSLTTDTEAF
once | TRBV2 | ASSDVRGLSYEQY
- | TRBV5-1 | ASRIGGGYYNEQF
once | TRBV6-5 | ASSYKPGTPGQF